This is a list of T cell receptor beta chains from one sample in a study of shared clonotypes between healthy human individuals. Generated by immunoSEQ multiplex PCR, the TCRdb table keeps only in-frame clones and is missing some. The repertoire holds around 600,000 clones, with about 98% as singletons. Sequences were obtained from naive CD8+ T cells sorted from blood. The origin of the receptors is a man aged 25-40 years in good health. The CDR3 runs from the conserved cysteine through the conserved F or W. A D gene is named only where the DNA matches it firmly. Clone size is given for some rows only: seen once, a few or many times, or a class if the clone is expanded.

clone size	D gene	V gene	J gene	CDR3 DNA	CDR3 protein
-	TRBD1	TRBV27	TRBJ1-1	TGTGCCAGCAGTTCACGACAGGGCTTGAACACTGAAGCTTTCTTT	CASSSRQGLNTEAFF
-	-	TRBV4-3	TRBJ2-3	TGCGCCAGCAGCCAAGACCGAGCAGGGAGCACAGATACGCAGTATTTT	CASSQDRAGSTDTQYF
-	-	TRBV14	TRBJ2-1	TGTGCCAGCAGCCAAACGAACAGACCCGGTGAGCAGTTCTTC	CASSQTNRPGEQFF
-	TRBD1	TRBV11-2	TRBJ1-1	TGTGCCAGCAGCTTAATAACAGGGGCTGAAGCTTTCTTT	CASSLITGAEAFF
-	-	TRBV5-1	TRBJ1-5	TGCGCCAGTGCAACAGGCTGGGACAATCAGCCCCAGCATTTT	CASATGWDNQPQHF
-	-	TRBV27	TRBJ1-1	TGTGCCAGCAGTCTGGGGCTGAACACTGAAGCTTTCTTT	CASSLGLNTEAFF
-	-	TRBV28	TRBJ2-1	TGTGCCAGCACTGGGGGATGGAGCTCCTACAATGAGCAGTTCTTC	CASTGGWSSYNEQFF
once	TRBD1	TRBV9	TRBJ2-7	TGTGCCAGCAGCGTAGGTATTGTGGGACAGGGGGTCTACGAGCAGTACTTC	CASSVGIVGQGVYEQYF
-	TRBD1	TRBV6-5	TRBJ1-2	TGTGCCAGCTGGGACAGGGGACATGGCTACACCTTC	CASWDRGHGYTF
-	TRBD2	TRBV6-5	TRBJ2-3	TGTGCCACGACTAGCGGGAGGTCAAATACGCAGTATTTT	CATTSGRSNTQYF
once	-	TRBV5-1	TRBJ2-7	TGCGCCAGCAGCTTATACTCCTACGAGCAGTACTTC	CASSLYSYEQYF
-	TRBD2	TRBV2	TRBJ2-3	TGTGCCAGCACAGCCCTAGCGGGAGTGGCAGATACGCAGTATTTT	CASTALAGVADTQYF
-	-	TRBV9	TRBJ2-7	TGTGCCAGCAGCGTTTCCTCTGGGTACGAGCAGTACTTC	CASSVSSGYEQYF
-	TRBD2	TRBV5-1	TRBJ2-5	TGCGCCAGCAGGCAAGCGGGGGAGACCCAGTACTTC	CASRQAGETQYF
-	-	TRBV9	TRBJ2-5	TGTGCCAGCAGCGTAGGATTGGGTGCGGAGACCCAGTACTTC	CASSVGLGAETQYF
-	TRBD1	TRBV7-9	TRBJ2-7	TGTGCCAGCAGCTTAATCGGGACAGGGGACAACTACGAGCAGTACTTC	CASSLIGTGDNYEQYF
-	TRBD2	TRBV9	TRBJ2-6	TGTGCCAGCAGCGTATCACTAGCGGAGACAGGCTACTCTGGGGCCAACGTCCTGACTTTC	CASSVSLAETGYSGANVLTF
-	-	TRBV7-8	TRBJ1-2	TGTGCCAGCAGCCCAGGACGGGGAGTTGCTTATGGCTACACCTTC	CASSPGRGVAYGYTF
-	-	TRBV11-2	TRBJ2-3	TGTGCCAGCAGCTTAGTTTACCAGGGCCCAGATACGCAGTATTTT	CASSLVYQGPDTQYF
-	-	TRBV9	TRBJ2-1	TGTGCCAGCAGCGTAGATGGCCTACCGGTCCATGAGCAGTTCTTC	CASSVDGLPVHEQFF